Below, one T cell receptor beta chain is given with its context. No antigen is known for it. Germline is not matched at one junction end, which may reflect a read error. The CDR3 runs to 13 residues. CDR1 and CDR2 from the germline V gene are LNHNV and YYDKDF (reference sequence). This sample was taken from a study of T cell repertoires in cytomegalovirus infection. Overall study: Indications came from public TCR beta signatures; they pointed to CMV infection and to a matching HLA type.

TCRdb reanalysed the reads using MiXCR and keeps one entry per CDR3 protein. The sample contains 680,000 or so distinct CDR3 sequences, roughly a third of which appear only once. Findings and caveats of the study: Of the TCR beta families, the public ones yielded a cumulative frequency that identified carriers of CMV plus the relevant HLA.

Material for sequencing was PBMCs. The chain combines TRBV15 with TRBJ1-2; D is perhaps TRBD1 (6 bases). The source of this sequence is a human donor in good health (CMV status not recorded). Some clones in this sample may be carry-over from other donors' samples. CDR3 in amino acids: CATSREGPGGYPF. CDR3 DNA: TGTGCCACAAGCAGAGAAGGGCCCGGGGGCTACCCCTTC.